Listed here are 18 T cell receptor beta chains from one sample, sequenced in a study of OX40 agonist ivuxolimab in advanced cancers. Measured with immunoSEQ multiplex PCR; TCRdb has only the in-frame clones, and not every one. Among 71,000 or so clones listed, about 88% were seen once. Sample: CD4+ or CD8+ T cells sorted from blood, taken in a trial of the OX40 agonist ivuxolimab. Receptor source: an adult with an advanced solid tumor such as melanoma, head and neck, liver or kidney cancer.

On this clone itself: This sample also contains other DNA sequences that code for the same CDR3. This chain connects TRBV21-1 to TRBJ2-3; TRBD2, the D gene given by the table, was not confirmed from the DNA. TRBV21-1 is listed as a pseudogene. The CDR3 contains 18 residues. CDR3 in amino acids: CASSKGGGLSGSADTQYF. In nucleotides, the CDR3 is TGTGCCAGCAGCAAAGGAGGGGGCCTAAGCGGGAGTGCAGATACGCAGTATTTT.

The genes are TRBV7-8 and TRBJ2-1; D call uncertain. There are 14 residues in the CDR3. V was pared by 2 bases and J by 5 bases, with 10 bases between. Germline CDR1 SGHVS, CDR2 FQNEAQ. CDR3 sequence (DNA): TGTGCCAGCAGCTTATCTCCTGACAACAATGAGCAGTTCTTC. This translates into CASSLSPDNNEQFF.

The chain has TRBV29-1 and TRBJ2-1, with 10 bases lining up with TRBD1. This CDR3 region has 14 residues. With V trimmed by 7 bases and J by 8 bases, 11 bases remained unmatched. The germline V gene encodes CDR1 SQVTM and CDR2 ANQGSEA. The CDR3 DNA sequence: TGCAGCGCAGAACGACAGGGGGCGATCGATGAGCAGTTCTTC. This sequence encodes CSAERQGAIDEQFF.

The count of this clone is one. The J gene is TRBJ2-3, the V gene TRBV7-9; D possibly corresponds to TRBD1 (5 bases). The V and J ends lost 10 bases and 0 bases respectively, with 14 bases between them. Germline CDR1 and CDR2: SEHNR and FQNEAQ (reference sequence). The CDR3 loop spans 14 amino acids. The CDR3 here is CAINRGPSTDTQYF. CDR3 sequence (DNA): TGTGCCATAAATAGGGGTCCTAGCACAGATACGCAGTATTTT. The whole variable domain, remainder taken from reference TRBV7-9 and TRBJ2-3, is DTGVSQNPRHKITKRGQNVTFRCDPISEHNRLYWYRQTLGQGPEFLTYFQNEAQLEKSRLLSDRFSAERPKGSFSTLEIQRTEQGDSAMYLCAINRGPSTDTQYFGPGTRLTVL.

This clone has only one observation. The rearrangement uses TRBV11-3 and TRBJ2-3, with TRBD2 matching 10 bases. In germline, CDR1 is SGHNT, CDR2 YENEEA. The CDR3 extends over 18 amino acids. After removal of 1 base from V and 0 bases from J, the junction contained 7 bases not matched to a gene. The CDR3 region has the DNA TGTGCCAGCAGCTTAGGTCTAGCGGGAGTGGCTAGCACAGATACGCAGTATTTT. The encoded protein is CASSLGLAGVASTDTQYF. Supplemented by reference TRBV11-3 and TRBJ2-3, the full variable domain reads EAGVVQSPRYKIIEKKQPVAFWCNPISGHNTLYWYLQNLGQGPELLIRYENEEAVDDSQLPKDRFSAERLKGVDSTLKIQPAELGDSAVYLCASSLGLAGVASTDTQYFGPGTRLTVL.

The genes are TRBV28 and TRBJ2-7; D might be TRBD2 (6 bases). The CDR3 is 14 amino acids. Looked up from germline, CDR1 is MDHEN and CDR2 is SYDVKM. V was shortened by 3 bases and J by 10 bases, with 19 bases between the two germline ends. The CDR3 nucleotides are TGTGCCAGCAGTTTTGCGGGGAATCACCGATATCAGTACTTC. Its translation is CASSFAGNHRYQYF.

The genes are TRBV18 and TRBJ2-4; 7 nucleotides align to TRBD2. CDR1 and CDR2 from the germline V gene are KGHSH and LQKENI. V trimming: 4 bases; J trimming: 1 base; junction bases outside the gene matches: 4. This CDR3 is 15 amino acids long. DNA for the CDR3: TGTGCCAGCTCACGGATGGGGGGGGCCAAAAACATTCAGTACTTC. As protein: CASSRMGGAKNIQYF.

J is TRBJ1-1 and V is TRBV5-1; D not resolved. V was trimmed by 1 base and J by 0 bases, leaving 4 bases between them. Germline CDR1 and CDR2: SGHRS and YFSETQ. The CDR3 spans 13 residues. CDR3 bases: TGCGCCAGCAGCTTGATGTTGAACACTGAAGCTTTCTTT. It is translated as CASSLMLNTEAFF.

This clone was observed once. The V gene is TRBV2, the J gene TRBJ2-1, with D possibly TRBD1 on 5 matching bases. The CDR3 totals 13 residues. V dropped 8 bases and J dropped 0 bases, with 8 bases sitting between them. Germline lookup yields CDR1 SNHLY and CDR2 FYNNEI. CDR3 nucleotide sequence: TGTGCCAGCGGCAGGGTCTCCTACAATGAGCAGTTCTTC. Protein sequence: CASGRVSYNEQFF.

The CDR3 here is CASSPLAGSNTGELFF. CDR3 bases: TGTGCCAGCAGTCCTCTAGCGGGGTCGAACACCGGGGAGCTGTTTTTT. This chain joins TRBV27 and TRBJ2-2, with 9 bases matching TRBD2. Trimming cost V 5 bases and J 0 bases; bases outside gene matches: 4. This CDR3 comprises 16 residues. Germline CDR1 is MNHEY and CDR2 is SMNVEV (reference sequence).

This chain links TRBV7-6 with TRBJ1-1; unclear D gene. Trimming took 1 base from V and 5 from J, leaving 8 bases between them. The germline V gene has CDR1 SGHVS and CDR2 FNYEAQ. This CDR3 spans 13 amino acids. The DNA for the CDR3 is TGTGCCAGCAGCTTAGGCTTGCGGACTGAAGCTTTCTTT. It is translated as CASSLGLRTEAFF.

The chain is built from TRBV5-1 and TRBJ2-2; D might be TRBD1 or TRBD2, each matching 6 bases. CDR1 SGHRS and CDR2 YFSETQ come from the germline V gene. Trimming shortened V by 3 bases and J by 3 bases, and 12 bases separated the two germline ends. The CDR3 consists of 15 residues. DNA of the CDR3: TGCGCCAGCAGCTGGAGGGACACGGACACCGGGGAGCTGTTTTTT. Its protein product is CASSWRDTDTGELFF.

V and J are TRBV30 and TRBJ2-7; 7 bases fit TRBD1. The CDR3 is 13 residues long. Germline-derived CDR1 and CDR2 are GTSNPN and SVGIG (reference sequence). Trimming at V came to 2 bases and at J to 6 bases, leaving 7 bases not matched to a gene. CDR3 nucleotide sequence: TGTGCCTGGAGTCCCAGGGGGTGGGGCGAGCAGTACTTC. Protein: CAWSPRGWGEQYF.

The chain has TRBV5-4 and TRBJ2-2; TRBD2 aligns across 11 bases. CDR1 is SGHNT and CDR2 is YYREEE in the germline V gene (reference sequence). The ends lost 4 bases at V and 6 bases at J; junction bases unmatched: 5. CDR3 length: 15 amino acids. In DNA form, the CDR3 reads TGTGCCAGCAGCATGGATAGCGGGAGGGCCGGGGAGCTGTTTTTT. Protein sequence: CASSMDSGRAGELFF.

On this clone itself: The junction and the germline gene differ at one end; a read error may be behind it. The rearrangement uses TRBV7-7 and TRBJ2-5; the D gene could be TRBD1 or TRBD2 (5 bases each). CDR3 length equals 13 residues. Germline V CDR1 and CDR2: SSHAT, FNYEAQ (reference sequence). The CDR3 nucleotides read TGTGCTAGCAGTAGGGACCTGGGAGAGACCCAGTACTTC. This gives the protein CASSRDLGETQYF.

In DNA form, the CDR3 reads TGTGCCAGTAATAGAGGACAGTCTTATGGCTACACCTTC. Amino acids: CASNRGQSYGYTF. The chain employs TRBV19 and TRBJ1-2, with a possible D match to TRBD1 (6 bases). V dropped 7 bases and J dropped 5 bases, with 14 bases sitting between them. CDR3 length: 13 residues. Germline V gene sequence: CDR1 LNHDA, CDR2 SQIVND (reference sequence).

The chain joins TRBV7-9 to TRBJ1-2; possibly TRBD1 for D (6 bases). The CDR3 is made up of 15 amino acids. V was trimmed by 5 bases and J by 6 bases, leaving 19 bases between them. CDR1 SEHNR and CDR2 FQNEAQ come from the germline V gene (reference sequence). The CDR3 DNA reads TGTGCCAGCAGCCCAGGGGTTGTCAGGGAGGATGGCTACACCTTC. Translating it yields CASSPGVVREDGYTF.

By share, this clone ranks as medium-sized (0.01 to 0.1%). Here the CDR3 reads CASSTGQPGNTIYF. The CDR3 bases are TGTGCCAGCAGCACAGGACAGCCCGGAAACACCATATATTTT. V and J are TRBV5-6 and TRBJ1-3, with a weak D call TRBD1 (6 bases). Looked up from germline, CDR1 is SGHDT and CDR2 is YYEEEE. V lost 4 bases, J lost 4 bases, and 12 bases lay in between. The CDR3 is 14 residues long.